This T cell receptor beta chain comes out of a study of T cells in Graves' hyperthyroidism and ophthalmopathy. Of note for this clonotype: Its antigen is not known.

From RNA transcripts, TCR beta CDR3 regions were amplified. The HTBI primer set served for first-round RT-PCR of the TCR CDR3. MiXCR, run by TCRdb on the multiplex PCR reads, gives a single entry per CDR3 protein. The sample has approximately 530,000 distinct CDR3 sequences, approximately 15% seen once. Per germline, CDR1 SGHNT and CDR2 YENEEA. The CDR3 is 15 residues long. V was pared by 4 bases and J by 0 bases, with 3 bases of the junction left unmatched. Each patient was aged 18 to 65 and had newly diagnosed hyperthyroidism of under 2 months' duration. Whole-study findings and limits: Onset of ophthalmopathy came a median roughly 6.9 months after the model predicted it.

Sequenced sample: blood. This TCR derives from a young woman with Graves' hyperthyroidism. This chain links TRBV11-3 with TRBJ2-1, with 7 bases fitting TRBD2. The CDR3 DNA follows: TGTGCCAGCAGCTCTATAGCGGGCTCCTACAATGAGCAGTTCTTC. Protein: CASSSIAGSYNEQFF.